This is a list of T cell receptor beta chains from one sample in a study of graft-versus-host responses after intestinal transplantation. No antigen has been assigned to these receptors. Clones were sequenced by immunoSEQ multiplex PCR, and TCRdb holds only the in-frame ones, with some missing. The profile shows 60,000 to 90,000 clones, about 90% of them singletons. This specimen consisted of unstimulated CD8+ T cells sorted from spleen or lymph node cells, obtained before intestinal transplant. The receptors here all came from a human donor who received an intestinal transplant. Both conserved end residues are part of each CDR3.

cdr3_length j_call v_call cdr3_aa
14 TRBJ2-7 TRBV29-1 CSVQSGHRSYEQYF
13 TRBJ2-3 TRBV2 CASKASATDTQYF
13 TRBJ2-5 TRBV12-5 CASGEGTHETQYF
14 TRBJ2-7 TRBV5-1 CASSFRGFSYEQYF
12 TRBJ2-7 TRBV7-8 CASSSNSYEQYF
16 TRBJ1-3 TRBV9 CASSPTGLNSGNTIYF
13 TRBJ1-6 TRBV27 CASTRVGNSPLHF
20 TRBJ2-3 TRBV13 CASSPRGGTSGGAVTDTQYF
15 TRBJ1-5 TRBV18 CASPSGCRGDQPQHF
15 TRBJ1-6 TRBV5-8 CASVAESSYNSPLHF
13 TRBJ2-7 TRBV6-1 CASSEGGQTEQYF
13 TRBJ2-7 TRBV19 CASSVNPAYEQYF
13 TRBJ2-5 TRBV11-3 CASSLGSPGTQYF
17 TRBJ2-1 TRBV15 CATRSSQGGASYNEQFF
15 TRBJ2-5 TRBV15 CATSRARGQRETQYF
15 TRBJ2-7 TRBV19 CASSTFGGSGYEQYF
15 TRBJ2-3 TRBV2 CASSVWKGAGDTQYF
15 TRBJ2-3 TRBV9 CASSVWPGYTDTQYF
14 TRBJ2-2 TRBV19 CASSRGSLTGELFF
15 TRBJ2-2 TRBV9 CASSGTSGGPGELFF
14 TRBJ1-1 TRBV7-2 CASSFWATQAEAFF
15 TRBJ2-3 TRBV2 CASSEGQGAQDTQYF
16 TRBJ1-1 TRBV6-6 CASSYKGGRGNTEAFF
15 TRBJ2-3 TRBV9 CASSTDQGPGRGQYF
14 TRBJ1-6 TRBV4-1 CASSRRGSDSPLHF
13 TRBJ2-5 TRBV7-9 CASSFTPQETQYF